Given below is one TCR beta chain in context. Its antigen is as yet unknown. The data belong to a study of shared clonotypes between healthy human individuals. Germline V CDR1 and CDR2: SGHDT, YYEEEE. This CDR3 is 16 amino acids long. The V gene lost 0 bases and the J gene lost 2 bases, with 15 bases spanning the gap. Naive CD8 cells comprised CD45RO-negative, CCR7-positively selected cells, excluding terminally differentiated effector memory CD45RA+ cells. Notes on the study in general: The authors expected sequencing depth to affect clonotype sharing among donors.

Each replicate PCR on the sorted subsets used about 0.2 ug DNA (approximately 27,000 T cell genomes). Sequencing used immunoSEQ multiplex PCR; TCRdb keeps in-frame clones, though not all of them. Of about 2 million clones listed, over 85% are singletons. The sequence came from a man aged 18 to 30 in good health. The chain recombines TRBV5-6 with TRBJ2-7; no clear D gene. The sequenced material came from naive CD8+ T cells sorted from blood. The CDR3 protein is CASSLGTASVPYEQYF. The CDR3 DNA reads as TGTGCCAGCAGCTTGGGGACCGCATCGGTTCCCTACGAGCAGTACTTC.